This record looks at one T cell receptor (beta chain) sequence and its context. Its antigen is unidentified. The protocol was immunoSEQ multiplex PCR, while the TCRdb copy is restricted to in-frame clones and leaves out a portion. The sample yields more than 100,000 clones, 90% to 95% seen once. This sample is drawn from a study of T cell responses to AZD1222 COVID-19 vaccine. Notes on the study in general: Spike-wide coverage was observed for vaccine-associated CD4 TCRs, with dominant responses at 160-218 and 743-854. Following two doses of AZD1222, Spike-specific TCR breadth and depth rose. There were mostly white British donors and more females than males, and clonal diversity was possibly underestimated.

Here the sequenced sample was peripheral blood, taken 28 days after the second AZD1222 dose. The TCR comes from an adult who received the AZD1222 COVID-19 vaccine.

The CDR3 coding sequence is TGTGCCAGCAGCGTCGGGACGACCGGGGAGCTGTTTTTT. This encodes CASSVGTTGELFF. The J gene is TRBJ2-2, the V gene TRBV9, with D tentatively TRBD1 or TRBD2 (5 bases each). CDR3 length: 13 residues. Per germline, CDR1 SGDLS and CDR2 YYNGEE. Trimming took off 2 bases at V and 5 bases at J, with 7 bases between the two ends.